Listed below are T cell receptor beta chains from one sample, sequenced in a study of T-cell reconstitution after alpha-beta-depleted transplantation in children. TCRdb used MiXCR to reprocess the PCR reads, holding one entry per CDR3 protein. In the table there are 84,000 or so distinct CDR3 sequences, about 14% of which are singletons. Material: PBMCs, mostly from graft donor cells, obtained 180 days after TCRalphabeta/CD19-depleted stem cell transplant. These receptors were taken from a male patient aged 2 to 10 who had a stem cell transplant for acute lymphoblastic leukemia, so the T cells may come from the graft donor. Each CDR3 is given with its conserved first and last residue. The order of the fields is D gene, V gene, J gene, clone size, CDR3 DNA, CDR3 protein. D genes are given only for firm matches. Clone size is shown for a subset of rows, as once, few, many or a class of expanded clone.

.	TRBV15	TRBJ1-1	.	TGTGCCACCAGCGTGACGGCGAAGAACACTGAAGCTTTCTTT	CATSVTAKNTEAFF
.	TRBV6-5	TRBJ1-4	few	TGTGCCAGCAGTTCCCAGGGACCCCCTAATGAAAAACTGTTTTTT	CASSSQGPPNEKLFF
TRBD2	TRBV6-1	TRBJ2-7	few	TGTGCCAGCACCGGGACTAGCGGCTACGAGCAGTACTTC	CASTGTSGYEQYF
.	TRBV29-1	TRBJ1-2	once	TGCAGCGTTGAGGGGGACCGGAACGCAGTCAACACCTTC	CSVEGDRNAVNTF
TRBD1	TRBV5-1	TRBJ2-5	.	TGCGCCAGCAGTCGGTGGGACAGGGAAGGCCGGGGCCAAGAGACCCAGTACTTC	CASSRWDREGRGQETQYF
.	TRBV12-3/TRBV12-4	TRBJ2-3	few	TGTGCCAGCAGGGTCGACGGGGCATCAGATACGCAGTATTTT	CASRVDGASDTQYF
.	TRBV12-3/TRBV12-4	TRBJ2-5	few	TGTGCCAGCAGTTTAGCCGTGGGACCATCCCCGGAGACCCAGTACTTC	CASSLAVGPSPETQYF
TRBD1	TRBV27	TRBJ2-1	few	TGTGCCAGCAGTAACAGGGGGCAATCCTACAATGAGCAGTTCTTC	CASSNRGQSYNEQFF
.	TRBV5-1	TRBJ1-1	many	TGCGCCAGCAGCTCGATACCCAGGAGTCAAAGTCTGACCACTGAAGCTTTCTTT	CASSSIPRSQSLTTEAFF
TRBD2	TRBV27	TRBJ2-7	.	TGTGCCAGCACGAACGGGGGGTACGAGCAGTACTTC	CASTNGGYEQYF
.	TRBV3-1	TRBJ2-3	.	TGTGCCAGCAGCCAAGTGCGGACTAAAACCGATACGCAGTATTTT	CASSQVRTKTDTQYF
TRBD1	TRBV28	TRBJ2-7	.	TGTGCCAGCAGTTTAATTGACCAGGGGGAATCCTACGAGCAGTACTTC	CASSLIDQGESYEQYF
.	TRBV20-1	TRBJ1-3	few	TGCAGTGCTGCCCCCGTAGAGGGCAGAAGGTCTGGAAACACCATATATTTT	CSAAPVEGRRSGNTIYF
.	TRBV5-1	TRBJ1-1	few	TGCGCCAGCAGCTTGCAGGGGAAGGACACTGAAGCTTTCTTT	CASSLQGKDTEAFF
TRBD1	TRBV11-2	TRBJ2-5	.	TGTGCCAGCAGCTTAGGGGACAGCACGTACCAAGAGACCCAGTACTTC	CASSLGDSTYQETQYF
TRBD1	TRBV18	TRBJ1-5	.	TGTGCCAGCTCACCGAGACAGGGATTGTCAAATCAGCCCCAGCATTTT	CASSPRQGLSNQPQHF
TRBD1	TRBV5-1	TRBJ2-3	.	TGCGCCAGCAGCACGGGACAGGGTGTGGGGACAGATACGCAGTATTTT	CASSTGQGVGTDTQYF
.	TRBV6-5	TRBJ2-7	.	TGTGCCAGCAGTTACTGGCCCCCCGGGTCCCACTACGAGCAGTACTTC	CASSYWPPGSHYEQYF
.	TRBV5-1	TRBJ2-6	.	TGCGCCAGCAGCTTGGTAGTACTTGGGGCCAACGTCCTGACTTTC	CASSLVVLGANVLTF
TRBD2	TRBV9	TRBJ2-1	few	TGTGCCAGCAGCTCTAGCGGGGGCCATTACAATGAGCAGTTCTTC	CASSSSGGHYNEQFF
.	TRBV24-1	TRBJ2-1	few	TGTGCCACCAGTGACCGTGACACGAACAATGAGCAGTTCTTC	CATSDRDTNNEQFF
.	TRBV5-1	TRBJ1-2	.	TGCGCCAGCAGCTTGGCCGCGCTCTCGATCAACTATGGCTACACCTTC	CASSLAALSINYGYTF
.	TRBV15	TRBJ2-2	.	TGTGCCACCAGCAGTGGGGGGTTCTACACCGGGGAGCTGTTTTTT	CATSSGGFYTGELFF
TRBD1	TRBV7-9	TRBJ2-1	few	TGTGCCAGCAGGAAGGGACAGGTCAGTGAGCAGTTCTTC	CASRKGQVSEQFF